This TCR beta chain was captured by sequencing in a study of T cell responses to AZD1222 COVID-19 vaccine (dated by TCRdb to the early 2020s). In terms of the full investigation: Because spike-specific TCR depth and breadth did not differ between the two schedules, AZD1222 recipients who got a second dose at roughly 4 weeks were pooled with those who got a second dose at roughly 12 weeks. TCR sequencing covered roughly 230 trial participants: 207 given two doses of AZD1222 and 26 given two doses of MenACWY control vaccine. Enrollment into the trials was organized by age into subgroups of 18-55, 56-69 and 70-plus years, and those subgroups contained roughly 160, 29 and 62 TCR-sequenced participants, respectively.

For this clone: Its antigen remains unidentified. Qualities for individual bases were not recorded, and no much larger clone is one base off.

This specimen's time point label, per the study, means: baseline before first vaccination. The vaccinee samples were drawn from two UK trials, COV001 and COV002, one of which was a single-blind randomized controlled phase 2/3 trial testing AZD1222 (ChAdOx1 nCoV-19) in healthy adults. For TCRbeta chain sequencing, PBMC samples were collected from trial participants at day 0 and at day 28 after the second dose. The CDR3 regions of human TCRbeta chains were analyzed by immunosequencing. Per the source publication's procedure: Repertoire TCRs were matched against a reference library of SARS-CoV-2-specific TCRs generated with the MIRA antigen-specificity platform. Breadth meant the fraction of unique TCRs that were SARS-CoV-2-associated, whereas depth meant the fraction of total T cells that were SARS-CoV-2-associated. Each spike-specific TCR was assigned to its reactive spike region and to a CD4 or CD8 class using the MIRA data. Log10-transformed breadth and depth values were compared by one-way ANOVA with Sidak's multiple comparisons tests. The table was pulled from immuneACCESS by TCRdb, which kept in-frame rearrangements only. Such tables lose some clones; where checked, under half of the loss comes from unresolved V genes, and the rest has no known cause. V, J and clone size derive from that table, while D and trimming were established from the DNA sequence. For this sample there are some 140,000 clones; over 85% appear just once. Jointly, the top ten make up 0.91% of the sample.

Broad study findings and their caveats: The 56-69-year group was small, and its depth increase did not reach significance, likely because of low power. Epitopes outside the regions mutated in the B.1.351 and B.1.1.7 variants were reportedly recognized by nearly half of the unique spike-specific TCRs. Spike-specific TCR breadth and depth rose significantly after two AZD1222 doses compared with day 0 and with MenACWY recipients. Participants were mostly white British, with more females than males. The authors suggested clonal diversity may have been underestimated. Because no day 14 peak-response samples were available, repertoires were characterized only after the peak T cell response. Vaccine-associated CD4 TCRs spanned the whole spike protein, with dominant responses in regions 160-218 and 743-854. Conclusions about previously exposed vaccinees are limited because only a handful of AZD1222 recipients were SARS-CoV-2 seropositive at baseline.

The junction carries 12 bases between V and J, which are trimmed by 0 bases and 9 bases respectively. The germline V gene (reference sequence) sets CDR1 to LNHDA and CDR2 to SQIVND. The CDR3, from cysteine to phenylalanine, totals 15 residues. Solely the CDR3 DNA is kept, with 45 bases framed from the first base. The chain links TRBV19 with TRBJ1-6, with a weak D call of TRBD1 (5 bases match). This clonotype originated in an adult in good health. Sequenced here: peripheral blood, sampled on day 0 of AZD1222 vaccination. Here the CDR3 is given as CASSIELSGGSPLHF. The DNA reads TGTGCCAGTAGTATAGAACTATCCGGGGGTTCACCCCTCCACTTT. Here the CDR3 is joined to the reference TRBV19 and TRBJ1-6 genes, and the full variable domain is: DGGITQSPKYLFRKEGQNVTLSCEQNLNHDAMYWYRQDPGQGLRLIYYSQIVNDFQKGDIAEGYSVSREKKESFPLTVTSAQKNPTAFYLCASSIELSGGSPLHFGNGTRLTVT.